This T cell receptor (beta chain) was retrieved from a study of cytomegalovirus exposure and HLA in healthy donors. Study as a whole: In a previous analysis, about 100 million unique TCR beta sequences were found from some 180 million T cells.

In the PCR, 60 Vbeta and 13 Jbeta primers were used. Sequencing used immunoSEQ multiplex PCR; TCRdb keeps in-frame clones, though not all of them. The data show 130,000 to 150,000 clones, about 75% seen once. Trimming removed 4 bases from V and 7 bases from J, with 14 bases in between. The CDR3 totals 13 residues. The germline V gene has CDR1 SGHRS and CDR2 YFSETQ. This clone was detected only a few times. V is TRBV5-1 and J is TRBJ1-1; D gene unclear. The receptor's source is a man in his fifties or sixties in good health and CMV-seronegative. Sample: PBMCs. CDR3 in DNA: TGCGCCAGCAGCCCTCCGGAACAGTATGAAGCTTTCTTT. Translation gives CASSPPEQYEAFF.